This TCR beta chain was captured in a study of T-cell reconstitution after alpha-beta-depleted transplantation in children. For this clonotype: At one end the junction does not follow the germline gene, possibly because of a read error.

As it was prepared, the TCRbeta library received unique molecular identifiers. One entry per CDR3 protein results from TCRdb running MiXCR on the PCR reads. There are 600,000 to 700,000 distinct CDR3 sequences in the sample; 16% occur only once, and approximately 1% lies in the top ten. The CDR3 has 14 residues. Germline V gene data show CDR1 as SGHTA and CDR2 as FQGNSA. The sequencing here drew on PBMCs from the stem cell graft donor, taken from the stem cell graft. The chain carries TRBV7-2 and TRBJ2-5; 8 nucleotides align to TRBD1. The receptor was derived from a human donor who donated a stem cell graft to a child with acute myeloid leukemia. CDR3 DNA sequence: TGTGCCAGCAGCTTAGTTTCGGGACAGGAGAACCAGTACTTC. This translates into CASSLVSGQENQYF.